These 7 T cell receptor beta chains came from one sample sequenced in a study of OX40 agonist ivuxolimab in advanced cancers. TCRdb's table, derived via immunoSEQ multiplex PCR, lists solely in-frame clones and lacks some. The table has fewer than 90,000 clones, roughly 88% seen once. Source: CD4+ or CD8+ T cells sorted from blood, taken in a trial of the OX40 agonist ivuxolimab. These receptors were taken from an adult with an advanced solid tumor such as melanoma, head and neck, liver or kidney cancer.

The chain uses TRBV11-2 and TRBJ2-5; 8 bases map to TRBD1. CDR1 and CDR2 from the germline V gene are SGHAT and FQNNGV. There are 14 residues in the CDR3. Trimming cost V 5 bases and J 5 bases; bases outside gene matches: 7. The CDR3 nucleotides read TGTGCCAGCAGCCCTCAGGGGGCGCCGGAGACCCAGTACTTC. Translated: CASSPQGAPETQYF.

The CDR3 DNA sequence: TGTGCCAGCAGCCACGACAGGGGGCAGACAGATACGCAGTATTTT. It is translated as CASSHDRGQTDTQYF. The J gene is TRBJ2-3, the V gene TRBV14, with TRBD1 matching over 10 bases. V was clipped by 3 bases and J by 3 bases; unmatched bases: 3. The CDR3 loop spans 15 amino acids. CDR1 and CDR2 (germline): SGHDN, FVKESK. Together with reference TRBV14 and TRBJ2-3, the CDR3 gives the full variable domain: EAGVTQFPSHSVIEKGQTVTLRCDPISGHDNLYWYRRVMGKEIKFLLHFVKESKQDESGMPNNRFLAERTGGTYSTLKVQPAELEDSGVYFCASSHDRGQTDTQYFGPGTRLTVL.

This sequence joins TRBV19 and TRBJ1-6, with 11 positions matching TRBD1. The V gene end was trimmed by 5 bases and the J gene end by 8 bases; junction bases not matched to a gene: 8. The CDR3 has 16 amino acids. Germline loops: CDR1 LNHDA, CDR2 SQIVND (reference sequence). This CDR3 is CASSLRTGGEDSPLHF. DNA of the CDR3: TGTGCCAGTAGTCTTAGGACAGGGGGCGAGGATTCACCCCTCCACTTT.

In its sample, this clone was seen once. J is TRBJ2-1 and V is TRBV7-8; the match to TRBD2 covers 7 bases. Trimming cost V 3 bases and J 0 bases; bases outside gene matches: 5. Per the germline V gene, CDR1 is SGHVS and CDR2 is FQNEAQ. CDR3 length: 16 residues. CDR3 bases: TGTGCCAGCAGCTTTCGCGGGGGTAGCTCCTACAATGAGCAGTTCTTC. Translated, it gives CASSFRGGSSYNEQFF. Using reference TRBV7-8 and TRBJ2-1 for the parts outside the CDR3, the full variable domain is GAGVSQSPRYKVAKRGQDVALRCDPISGHVSLFWYQQALGQGPEFLTYFQNEAQLDKSGLPSDRFFAERPEGSVSTLKIQRTQQEDSAVYLCASSFRGGSSYNEQFFGPGTRLTVL.

The genes are TRBV27 and TRBJ1-4; D unclear. The CDR3 is 17 residues long. The germline V gene has CDR1 MNHEY and CDR2 SMNVEV (reference sequence). V lost 3 bases, J lost 4 bases, and 18 bases lay in between. CDR3 DNA sequence: TGTGCCAGCAGTTTGTTTCCCGGTCCTGGCCATAATGAAAAACTGTTTTTT. The encoded protein is CASSLFPGPGHNEKLFF.

The gene calls are TRBV6-1 and TRBJ2-7; D is unclear. CDR1 is MNHNS and CDR2 is SASEGT in the germline V gene. This CDR3 has 15 amino acids. V lost 3 bases, J lost 4 bases, and 16 bases lay in between. The CDR3 region is CASSDRIFPVYEQYF. For the CDR3, the DNA is TGTGCCAGCAGTGATCGAATTTTTCCAGTATACGAGCAGTACTTC.

This clone was recorded once. CDR3 sequence: CASSVGGGAPQETQYF. The CDR3 DNA reads TGTGCCAGCAGCGTAGGCGGGGGGGCCCCGCAAGAGACCCAGTACTTC. The gene calls are TRBV9 and TRBJ2-5, with 9 bases fitting TRBD2. Germline V lookup: CDR1 SGDLS, CDR2 YYNGEE. V trimming: 0 bases; J trimming: 2 bases; junction bases outside the gene matches: 5. This CDR3 is built from 16 residues.